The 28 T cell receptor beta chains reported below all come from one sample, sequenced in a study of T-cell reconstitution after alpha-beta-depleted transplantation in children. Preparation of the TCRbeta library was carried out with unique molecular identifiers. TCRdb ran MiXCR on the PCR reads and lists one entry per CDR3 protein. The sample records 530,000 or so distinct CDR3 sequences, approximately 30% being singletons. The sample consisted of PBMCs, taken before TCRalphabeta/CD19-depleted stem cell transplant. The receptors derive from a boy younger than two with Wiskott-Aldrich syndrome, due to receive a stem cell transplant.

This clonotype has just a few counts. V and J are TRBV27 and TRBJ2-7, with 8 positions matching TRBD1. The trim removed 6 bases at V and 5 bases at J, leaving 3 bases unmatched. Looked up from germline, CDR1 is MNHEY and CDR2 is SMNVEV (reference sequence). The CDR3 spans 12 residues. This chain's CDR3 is CASRDRAHEQYF. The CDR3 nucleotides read TGTGCCAGCAGGGACAGGGCCCACGAGCAGTACTTC.

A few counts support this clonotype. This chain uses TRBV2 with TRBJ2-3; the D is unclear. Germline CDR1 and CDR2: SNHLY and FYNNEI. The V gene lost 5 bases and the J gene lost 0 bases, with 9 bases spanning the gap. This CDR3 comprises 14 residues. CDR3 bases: TGTGCCAGCAGTTCAGCGACTAGCACAGATACGCAGTATTTT. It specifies CASSSATSTDTQYF.

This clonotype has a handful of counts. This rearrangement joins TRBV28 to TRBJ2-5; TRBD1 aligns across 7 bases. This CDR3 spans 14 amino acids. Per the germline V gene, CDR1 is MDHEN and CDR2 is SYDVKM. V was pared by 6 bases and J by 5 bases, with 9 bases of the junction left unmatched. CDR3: CASRFADRVETQYF. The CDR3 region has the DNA TGTGCCAGCAGGTTTGCCGACAGGGTTGAGACCCAGTACTTC.

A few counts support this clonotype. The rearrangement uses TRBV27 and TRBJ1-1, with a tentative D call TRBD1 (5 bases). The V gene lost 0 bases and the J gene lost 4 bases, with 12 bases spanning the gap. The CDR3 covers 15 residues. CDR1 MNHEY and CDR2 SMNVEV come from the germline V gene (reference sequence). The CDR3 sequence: CASSLSLAGATEAFF. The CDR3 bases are TGTGCCAGCAGTTTATCGCTTGCCGGGGCCACTGAAGCTTTCTTT.

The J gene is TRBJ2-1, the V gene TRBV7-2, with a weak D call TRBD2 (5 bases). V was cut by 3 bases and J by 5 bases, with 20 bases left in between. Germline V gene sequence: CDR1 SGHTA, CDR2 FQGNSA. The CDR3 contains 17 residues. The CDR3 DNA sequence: TGTGCCAGCAGCTTCGGTGGCGCGGGCACGTTTAACAATGAGCAGTTCTTC. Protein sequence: CASSFGGAGTFNNEQFF.

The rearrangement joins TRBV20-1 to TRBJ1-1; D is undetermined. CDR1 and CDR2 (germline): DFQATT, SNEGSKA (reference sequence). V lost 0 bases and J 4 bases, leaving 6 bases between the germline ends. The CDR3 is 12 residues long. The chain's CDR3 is CSARDMTTEAFF. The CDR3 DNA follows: TGCAGTGCTAGAGATATGACCACTGAAGCTTTCTTT.

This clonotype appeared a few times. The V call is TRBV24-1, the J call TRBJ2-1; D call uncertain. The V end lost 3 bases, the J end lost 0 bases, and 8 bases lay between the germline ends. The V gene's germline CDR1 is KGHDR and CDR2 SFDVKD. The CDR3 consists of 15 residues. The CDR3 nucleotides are TGTGCCACCAGTGATGCACGCCCCTCCTACAATGAGCAGTTCTTC. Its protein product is CATSDARPSYNEQFF.

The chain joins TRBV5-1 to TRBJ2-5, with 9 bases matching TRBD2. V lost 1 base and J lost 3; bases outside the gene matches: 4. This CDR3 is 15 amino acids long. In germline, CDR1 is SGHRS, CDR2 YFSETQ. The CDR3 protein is CASSLLASGKETQYF. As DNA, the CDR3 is TGCGCCAGCAGCTTGTTGGCTAGCGGGAAAGAGACCCAGTACTTC.

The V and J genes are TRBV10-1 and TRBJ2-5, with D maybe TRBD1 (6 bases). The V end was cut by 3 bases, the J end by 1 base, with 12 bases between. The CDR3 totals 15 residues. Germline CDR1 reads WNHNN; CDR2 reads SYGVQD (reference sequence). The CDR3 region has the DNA TGCGCCAGCAGTGATCTCCGGGACACCCAAGAGACCCAGTACTTC. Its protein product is CASSDLRDTQETQYF.

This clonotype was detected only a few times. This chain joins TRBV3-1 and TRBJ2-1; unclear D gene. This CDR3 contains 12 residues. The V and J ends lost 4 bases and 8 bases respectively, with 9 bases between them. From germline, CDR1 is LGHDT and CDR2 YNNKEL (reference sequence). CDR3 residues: CASSRPADEQFF. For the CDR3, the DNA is TGTGCCAGCAGCCGCCCTGCGGATGAGCAGTTCTTC.

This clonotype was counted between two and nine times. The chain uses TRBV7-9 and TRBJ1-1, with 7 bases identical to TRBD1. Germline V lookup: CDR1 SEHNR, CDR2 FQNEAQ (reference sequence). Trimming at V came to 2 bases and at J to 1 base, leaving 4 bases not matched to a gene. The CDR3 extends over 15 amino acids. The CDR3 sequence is CASSLLAGGNTEAFF. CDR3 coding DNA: TGTGCCAGCAGCTTACTTGCAGGGGGGAACACTGAAGCTTTCTTT.

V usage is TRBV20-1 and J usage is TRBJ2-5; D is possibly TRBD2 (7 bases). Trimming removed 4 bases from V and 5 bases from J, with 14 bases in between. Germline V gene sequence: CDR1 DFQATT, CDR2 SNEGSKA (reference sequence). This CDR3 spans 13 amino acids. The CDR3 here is CSATKRGGETQYF. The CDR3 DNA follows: TGCAGTGCTACTAAGAGGGGGGGGGAGACCCAGTACTTC.

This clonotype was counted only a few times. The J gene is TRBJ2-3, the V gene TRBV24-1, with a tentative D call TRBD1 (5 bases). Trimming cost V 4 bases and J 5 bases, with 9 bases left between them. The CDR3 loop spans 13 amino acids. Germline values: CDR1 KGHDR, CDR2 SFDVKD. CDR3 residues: CATSEVDRDTQYF. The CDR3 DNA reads TGTGCCACCAGTGAAGTTGACAGAGATACGCAGTATTTT.

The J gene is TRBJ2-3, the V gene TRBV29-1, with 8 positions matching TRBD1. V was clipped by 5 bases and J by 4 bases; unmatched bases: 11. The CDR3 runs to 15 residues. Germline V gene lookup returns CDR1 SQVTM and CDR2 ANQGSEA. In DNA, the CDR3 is TGCAGCGTTAGGACAGGGAATAACTTTCCAGATACGCAGTATTTT. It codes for CSVRTGNNFPDTQYF.

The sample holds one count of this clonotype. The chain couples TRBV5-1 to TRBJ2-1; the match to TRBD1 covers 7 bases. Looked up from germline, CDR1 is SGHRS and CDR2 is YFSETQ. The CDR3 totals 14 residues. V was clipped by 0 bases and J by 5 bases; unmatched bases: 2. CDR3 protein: CASSLEGQNNEQFF. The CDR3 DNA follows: TGCGCCAGCAGCTTGGAGGGACAGAACAATGAGCAGTTCTTC.

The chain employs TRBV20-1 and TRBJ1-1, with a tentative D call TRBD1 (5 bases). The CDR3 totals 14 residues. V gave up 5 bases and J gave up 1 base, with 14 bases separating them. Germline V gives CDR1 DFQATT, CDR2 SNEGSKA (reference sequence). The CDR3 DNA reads TGCAGTGCTCCAGGGTTCAAGGGGAACACTGAAGCTTTCTTT. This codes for CSAPGFKGNTEAFF.

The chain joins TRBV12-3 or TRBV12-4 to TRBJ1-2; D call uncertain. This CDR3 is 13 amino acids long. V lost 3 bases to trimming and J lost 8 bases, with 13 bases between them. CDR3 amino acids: CASSLNVDNGYTF. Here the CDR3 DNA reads TGTGCCAGCAGTTTGAACGTCGATAACGGCTACACCTTC.

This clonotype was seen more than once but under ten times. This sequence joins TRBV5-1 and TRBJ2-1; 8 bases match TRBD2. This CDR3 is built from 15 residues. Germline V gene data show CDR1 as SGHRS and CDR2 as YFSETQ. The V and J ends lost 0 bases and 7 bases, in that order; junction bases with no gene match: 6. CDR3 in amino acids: CASSLAPAGENEQFF. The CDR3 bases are TGCGCCAGCAGCTTGGCGCCAGCGGGAGAGAATGAGCAGTTCTTC.

The CDR3, as DNA: TGCGCCAGCAGCTTTCGGGTTAATTCACCCCTCCACTTT. As protein: CASSFRVNSPLHF. This chain connects TRBV5-1 to TRBJ1-6; no clear D. Trimming pared 2 bases from V and 6 bases from J, leaving 6 bases between. The germline V gene encodes CDR1 SGHRS and CDR2 YFSETQ. This CDR3 is 13 amino acids long.

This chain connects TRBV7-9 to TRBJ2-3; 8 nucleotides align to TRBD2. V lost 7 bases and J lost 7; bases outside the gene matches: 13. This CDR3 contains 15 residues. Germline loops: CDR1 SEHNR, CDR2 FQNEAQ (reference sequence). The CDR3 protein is CASNFWGSGTNTQYF. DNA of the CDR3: TGTGCCAGCAATTTTTGGGGTAGCGGGACGAATACGCAGTATTTT.

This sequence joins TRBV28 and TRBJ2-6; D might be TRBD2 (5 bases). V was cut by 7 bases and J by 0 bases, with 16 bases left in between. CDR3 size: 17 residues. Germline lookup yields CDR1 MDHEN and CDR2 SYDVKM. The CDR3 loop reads CASNPRGIISGANVLTF. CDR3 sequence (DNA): TGTGCCAGCAATCCTCGGGGTATAATCTCTGGGGCCAACGTCCTGACTTTC. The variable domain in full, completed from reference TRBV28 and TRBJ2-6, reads DVKVTQSSRYLVKRTGEKVFLECVQDMDHENMFWYRQDPGLGLRLIYFSYDVKMKEKGDIPEGYSVSREKKERFSLILESASTNQTSMYLCASNPRGIISGANVLTFGAGSRLTVL.

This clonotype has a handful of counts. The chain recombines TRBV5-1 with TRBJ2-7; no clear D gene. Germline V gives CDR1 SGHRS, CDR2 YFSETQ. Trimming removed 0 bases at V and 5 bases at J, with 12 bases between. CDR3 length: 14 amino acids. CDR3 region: CASSLDGPWNEQYF. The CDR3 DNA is TGCGCCAGCAGCTTGGATGGGCCCTGGAACGAGCAGTACTTC.

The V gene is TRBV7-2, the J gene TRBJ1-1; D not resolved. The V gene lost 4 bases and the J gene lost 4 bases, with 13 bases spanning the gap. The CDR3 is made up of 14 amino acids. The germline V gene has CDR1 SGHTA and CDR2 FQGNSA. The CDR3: CASSSTGWATEAFF. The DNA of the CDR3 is TGTGCCAGCAGCTCCACGGGGTGGGCCACTGAAGCTTTCTTT.

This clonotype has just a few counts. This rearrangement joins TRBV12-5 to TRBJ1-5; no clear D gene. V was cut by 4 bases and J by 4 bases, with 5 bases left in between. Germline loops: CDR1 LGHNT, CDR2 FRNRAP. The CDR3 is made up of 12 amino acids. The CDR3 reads CASGSQNQPQHF. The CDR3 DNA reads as TGTGCTAGTGGTTCCCAGAATCAGCCCCAGCATTTT.

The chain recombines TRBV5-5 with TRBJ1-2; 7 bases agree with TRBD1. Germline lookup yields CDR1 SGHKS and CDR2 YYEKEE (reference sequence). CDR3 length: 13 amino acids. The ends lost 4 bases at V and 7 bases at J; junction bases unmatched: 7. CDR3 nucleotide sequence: TGTGCCAGCAGCCGCGACAGGGATTCTGGCTACACCTTC. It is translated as CASSRDRDSGYTF.

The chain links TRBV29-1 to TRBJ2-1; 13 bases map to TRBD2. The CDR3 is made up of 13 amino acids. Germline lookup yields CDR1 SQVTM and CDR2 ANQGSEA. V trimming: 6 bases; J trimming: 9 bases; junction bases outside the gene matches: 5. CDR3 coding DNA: TGCAGCGTCGGACTAGCGGGAGCGGCTGAGCAGTTCTTC. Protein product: CSVGLAGAAEQFF.

In nucleotides, the CDR3 is TGTGCCAGCAGTTTGGGTAGGGGGGAGGAGGGCTACGAGCAGTACTTC. Its protein product is CASSLGRGEEGYEQYF. The chain employs TRBV12-3 or TRBV12-4 and TRBJ2-7; D is possibly TRBD1 or TRBD2 (6 bases each). Trimming took 3 bases from V and 3 from J, leaving 18 bases between them. The CDR3 is made up of 16 amino acids.

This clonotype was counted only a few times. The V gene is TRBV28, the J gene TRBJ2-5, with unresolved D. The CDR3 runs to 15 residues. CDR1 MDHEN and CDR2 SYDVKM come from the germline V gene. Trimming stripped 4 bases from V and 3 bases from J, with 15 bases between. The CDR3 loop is CASSSGMGRKETQYF. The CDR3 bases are TGTGCCAGCAGTTCGGGCATGGGTCGAAAAGAGACCCAGTACTTC.